This TCR beta chain appears in the sequencing data of a study of yellow fever vaccine responses in identical twins. CDR1 is LGHNA, CDR2 YNFKEQ, per germline. Unmatched junction bases numbered 1, after V lost 0 bases and J lost 4 bases. This CDR3 has 15 amino acids. Using its own MiXCR run on the RT-PCR reads, TCRdb lists one record per CDR3 protein. The data show some 1,900 distinct CDR3 sequences, with around 33% seen just once and less than 7% held by the top ten. The sequence derives from a woman between 18 and 29 years old who received the yellow fever vaccine. Sequenced material: T cells from blood (PBMCs), unsorted or a sorted subset (not recorded which), taken before or after yellow fever vaccination (not recorded which). This chain joins TRBV4-2 and TRBJ2-3; 10 positions agree with TRBD2. CDR3 nucleotide sequence: TGTGCCAGCAGCCAAGAAGCGGGGGGGCCAGATACGCAGTATTTT. Residues: CASSQEAGGPDTQYF.